The 17 T cell receptor beta chains in this list originate from one sample, sequenced in a study of graft-versus-host responses after intestinal transplantation (dated by TCRdb to the early 2020s). The library was generated by the immunoSEQ multiplex PCR assay. In its TCRdb copy, this immuneACCESS table keeps in-frame sequences only and misses some clones. Where compared with another copy, unresolved V genes explain less than half of these, and the others have no known cause. This sample gives 12,000 or so clones in total; roughly a third of them show up just once. The ten top clones hold roughly 3.2% of the sample. This sample's time point label indicates: cells obtained before transplantation from donor or recipient. In mixed lymphocyte reactions, around 200,000 CFSE-labeled pre-transplant responders were plated with around 200,000 irradiated violet-dye-labeled stimulators and cultured for around six days.

This sample comprised alloreactive CD8+ T cells from a mixed lymphocyte reaction culture, obtained before intestinal transplant. The cell subset or site label on this specimen signifies: CFSE-low proliferating T cells sorted from roughly 6-day pre-transplant mixed lymphocyte reaction (GvH or HvG direction). These receptors came from a human patient who received an intestinal transplant.

The CDR3 sequence: CASTHGGGRSYEQYF. The DNA of the CDR3 is TGTGCCAGCACCCACGGGGGGGGTCGCTCCTACGAGCAGTACTTC. This sequence joins TRBV6-6 and TRBJ2-5; 8 bases fit TRBD2. The J call is doubtful: the DNA matches TRBJ2-7 better. The CDR3 covers 15 residues. Germline V gene lookup returns CDR1 MNHNY and CDR2 SVGAGI (reference sequence).

The chain carries TRBV7-8 and TRBJ2-5, with 15 positions matching TRBD2. V was pared by 4 bases and J by 2 bases, with 8 bases of the junction left unmatched. This CDR3 region has 18 residues. Germline V gene data show CDR1 as SGHVS and CDR2 as FQNEAQ. The CDR3 region is CASSSGLAGGPGQETQYF. Written as DNA, the CDR3 is TGTGCCAGCAGCTCCGGACTAGCGGGAGGGCCGGGGCAAGAGACCCAGTACTTC.

The sample holds a few counts of this clone. The CDR3 protein is CASSLEVTYEQYF. The CDR3, as DNA: TGTGCCAGCAGCTTGGAAGTGACCTACGAGCAGTACTTC. The gene calls are TRBV11-1 and TRBJ2-7; no reliable D call. The V and J ends lost 3 bases and 2 bases respectively, with 8 bases between them. Germline assignment: CDR1 SGHAT and CDR2 FQDESV (reference sequence). CDR3 length: 13 residues. Variable domain in full (rest from reference TRBV11-1 and TRBJ2-7): EAEVAQSPRYKITEKSQAVAFWCDPISGHATLYWYRQILGQGPELLVQFQDESVVDDSQLPKDRFSAERLKGVDSTLKIQPAELGDSAMYLCASSLEVTYEQYFGPGTRLTVT.

The V call is TRBV27, the J call TRBJ2-3; D gene unclear. This CDR3 has 13 amino acids. Germline V gene data show CDR1 as MNHEY and CDR2 as SMNVEV (reference sequence). Trimming took off 6 bases at V and 1 base at J, with 8 bases between the two ends. CDR3: CASSTLGTDTQYF. DNA for the CDR3: TGTGCCAGCAGCACCCTAGGCACAGATACGCAGTATTTT.

The V gene is TRBV7-9, the J gene TRBJ2-1; TRBD2 matches 7 bases. Germline V lookup: CDR1 SEHNR, CDR2 FQNEAQ (reference sequence). V lost 6 bases and J lost 7; bases outside the gene matches: 9. The CDR3 is 14 residues long. The CDR3 nucleotides read TGTGCCAGCAGGAATACGGGGGGTGTAAATGAGCAGTTCTTC. It specifies CASRNTGGVNEQFF.

The CDR3 region has the DNA TGTGCCAGTAGTGCAGGGGCAGGGCCGTCCTACGAGCAGTACTTC. This translates into CASSAGAGPSYEQYF. This rearrangement joins TRBV19 to TRBJ2-7; D may be TRBD1 (6 bases). Germline-derived CDR1 and CDR2 are LNHDA and SQIVND (reference sequence). The germline V and J ends were trimmed by 5 bases and 1 base, with 15 bases remaining between them. The CDR3 is 15 amino acids.

This clone was seen just once. The chain combines TRBV4-3 with TRBJ2-1; D is possibly TRBD2 (6 bases). This CDR3 is built from 15 residues. Germline V gene data show CDR1 as LGHNA and CDR2 as YSLEER. Trimming cost V 0 bases and J 6 bases, with 12 bases left between them. CDR3 in amino acids: CASSQDRRLVNEQFF. CDR3 in DNA: TGCGCCAGCAGCCAAGATAGGCGACTAGTCAATGAGCAGTTCTTC.

As DNA, the CDR3 is TGTGCCAGCAGCACAAGAGAACACCATGGAAAGACCTATGGCTACACCTTC. This translates into CASSTREHHGKTYGYTF. This chain links TRBV7-9 with TRBJ1-2; no clear D. V lost 5 bases to trimming and J lost 4 bases, with 23 bases between them. CDR1 SEHNR and CDR2 FQNEAQ come from the germline V gene (reference sequence). CDR3 length equals 17 residues.

The chain couples TRBV28 to TRBJ1-3, with no clear D. Deletions cut 3 bases from V and 2 bases from J, with 11 bases between. CDR1 is MDHEN, CDR2 SYDVKM, per germline. This CDR3 comprises 15 residues. CDR3 nucleotide sequence: TGTGCCAGCAGTTTCGGGGTCGCGCCTGGAAACACCATATATTTT. Its translation is CASSFGVAPGNTIYF.

This clone has more than one count but fewer than ten. The chain has TRBV5-1 and TRBJ1-2; unclear D gene. The ends were cut back, 0 bases at V and 2 bases at J, with 5 bases in the middle. The germline CDR1 and CDR2 sequences are SGHRS and YFSETQ. The CDR3 length is 13 residues. The CDR3 reads CASSLAQNYGYTF. The CDR3, as DNA: TGCGCCAGCAGCTTGGCACAGAACTATGGCTACACCTTC.

About this clone: A single base separates this from a much larger clone, so it may be a read error. Different DNA sequences within this sample yield the same CDR3. The rearrangement joins TRBV28 to TRBJ2-7; 10 nucleotides match TRBD1. Unmatched junction bases numbered 9, after V lost 11 bases and J lost 5 bases. The CDR3 totals 13 residues. Germline-derived CDR1 and CDR2 are MDHEN and SYDVKM. CDR3 residues: CARQDRGGDEQYF. CDR3 DNA: TGTGCCCGGCAGGACAGGGGGGGGGACGAGCAGTACTTC.

There are a few counts of this clone. Other DNA variants within this sample encode the same CDR3. The chain carries TRBV27 and TRBJ2-2; 9 bases align to TRBD2. The germline V gene has CDR1 MNHEY and CDR2 SMNVEV (reference sequence). The CDR3 spans 16 residues. The J segment lost 1 base and the V segment lost 4 bases, leaving 4 bases of the junction unmatched. DNA for the CDR3: TGTGCCAGCAGTTCACGGCGGGGGGGGAACACCGGGGAGCTGTTTTTT. Translating it yields CASSSRRGGNTGELFF.

This clone was counted only a few times. The chain combines TRBV5-5 with TRBJ2-7, with D perhaps TRBD1 (6 bases). Germline values: CDR1 SGHKS, CDR2 YYEKEE (reference sequence). V lost 2 bases and J 3 bases, leaving 12 bases between the germline ends. This CDR3 comprises 14 residues. Written as DNA, the CDR3 is TGTGCCAGCAGCTTCCCAGGGGAGCACTACGAGCAGTACTTC. Translated, it gives CASSFPGEHYEQYF.

This chain uses TRBV2 with TRBJ2-6; TRBD1 agrees at 7 bases. Looked up from germline, CDR1 is SNHLY and CDR2 is FYNNEI. This CDR3 region has 17 residues. Unmatched junction bases numbered 3, after V lost 1 base and J lost 0 bases. The CDR3: CASSEVQGFSGANVLTF. For the CDR3, the DNA is TGTGCCAGCAGTGAAGTACAGGGGTTCTCTGGGGCCAACGTCCTGACTTTC. The full variable domain, its missing parts supplied by reference TRBV2 and TRBJ2-6, is EPEVTQTPSHQVTQMGQEVILRCVPISNHLYFYWYRQILGQKVEFLVSFYNNEISEKSEIFDDQFSVERPDGSNFTLKIRSTKLEDSAMYFCASSEVQGFSGANVLTFGAGSRLTVL.

This clone has more than one count but fewer than ten. This chain links TRBV6-5 with TRBJ1-1; weak D call: TRBD1 (6 bases). Germline values: CDR1 MNHEY, CDR2 SVGAGI. The CDR3 has 14 amino acids. V lost 5 bases, J lost 7 bases, and 17 bases lay in between. CDR3 sequence (DNA): TGTGCCAGCAGTGAGTATCTGACAGGAGTTGAAGCTTTCTTT. This gives the protein CASSEYLTGVEAFF.

The chain joins TRBV7-9 to TRBJ2-1; perhaps TRBD2 as D (5 bases). The CDR3 has 14 amino acids. Germline lookup yields CDR1 SEHNR and CDR2 FQNEAQ (reference sequence). Trimming shortened V by 5 bases and J by 3 bases, and 11 bases separated the two germline ends. This CDR3 reads CASSMDWIYNEQFF. CDR3 sequence (DNA): TGTGCCAGCAGCATGGACTGGATCTACAATGAGCAGTTCTTC.

The genes are TRBV7-2 and TRBJ2-1; D is uncertain. With 5 bases removed from V and 4 bases from J, the gap between germline ends came to 15 bases. CDR1 and CDR2 (germline): SGHTA, FQGNSA. The CDR3 is 15 amino acids. This CDR3 reads CASSHQRPLYNEQFF. In nucleotides, the CDR3 is TGTGCCAGCAGCCATCAGCGACCTCTATACAATGAGCAGTTCTTC.